This T cell receptor beta chain stems from a study of monozygotic twins with inflammatory bowel disease. TCRdb derives one entry per CDR3 protein from the 5' RACE reads, leaving out DNA. The sample totals roughly 170,000 distinct CDR3 sequences. Germline values: CDR1 DFQATT, CDR2 SNEGSKA (reference sequence). The CDR3 sequence is 13 residues long. Of note for this clonotype: Its cognate antigen is unknown.

Points from the study as a whole: Repertoire similarity matched across concordant and discordant twins, perhaps owing to limited power.

This receptor was identified in a human donor with ulcerative colitis or Crohn's disease, or a healthy co-twin of an affected twin (not recorded which). The source material was blood. This rearrangement joins TRBV20-1 to TRBJ1-5; TCRdb indicates TRBD1, and absent DNA this call remains unverified. The CDR3 is CSAGQGAGQPQHF.